This TCR beta chain was identified during a study of blood T cell repertoires in COVID-19. V shed 4 bases and J shed 0 bases, with 13 bases lying between them. Germline V CDR1 and CDR2: LGHDT, YNNKEL (reference sequence). This CDR3 contains 15 residues. This table comes from immunoSEQ multiplex PCR, and its TCRdb copy is limited to in-frame clones, with some not included. The sample contains some 110,000 clones, 80% to 85% of which appear only once. V gene TRBV3-1 (or the pseudogene TRBV3-2) combines with J gene TRBJ2-7, with a tentative D call TRBD2 (5 bases). The clonotype comes from a woman aged 65 to 85 with acute or convalescent COVID-19. Sequenced: peripheral blood. CDR3 amino acids: CASSPREGHSYEQYF. CDR3 DNA: TGTGCCAGCAGCCCCCGGGAAGGGCACTCCTACGAGCAGTACTTC.